The 3 T cell receptor beta chains below were found in one sample sequenced in a study of technical replicates of blood from several donors. The assay was immunoSEQ multiplex PCR, and TCRdb's table has in-frame clones only and misses some. This table holds roughly 14,000 clones, around 85% found once. The specimen was PBMCs. Every receptor here comes from a human donor in good health.

With respect to this clone: A junction boundary mismatches the germline segment, possibly from a read error. J is TRBJ2-5 and V is TRBV23-1, with TRBD2 identical over 10 bases. TRBV23-1 is given ORF status, its function remaining uncertain. This CDR3 contains 15 residues. The CDR3 bases are TGCGCCAGCAGTTCCCAGCGGGAGGGCCAAAAGACCCAGTACTTC. Its translation: CASSSQREGQKTQYF.

The rearrangement links TRBV9 to TRBJ1-2; the D is unclear. The V gene's germline CDR1 is SGDLS and CDR2 YYNGEE. The CDR3 contains 15 residues. V was clipped by 0 bases and J by 5 bases, with 14 bases between them. CDR3 region: CASSVELGVRYGYTF. The CDR3 coding sequence is TGTGCCAGCAGCGTAGAGCTGGGTGTGAGGTATGGCTACACCTTC.

DNA for the CDR3: TGTGCCAGCAGGGGGGACAGGGCAAAGGGTGGCTACACCTTC. The encoded protein is CASRGDRAKGGYTF. The V gene is TRBV6-5, the J gene TRBJ1-2, with 9 bases that match TRBD1. After removal of 6 bases from V and 7 bases from J, the junction contained 9 bases not matched to a gene. The CDR3 runs 14 residues. Germline V lookup: CDR1 MNHEY, CDR2 SVGAGI.